The 20 T cell receptor beta chains in this list originate from one sample, sequenced in a study of shared clonotypes between healthy human individuals. Clones were read by immunoSEQ multiplex PCR, and TCRdb kept only the in-frame ones, dropping some. In the table there are some 1.5 million clones, about 98% of which are singletons. The sample was naive CD4+ T cells sorted from blood. Described subset: CD45RA+ positively selected. The receptors originated from a young man in good health.

This clone was picked up one time. The rearrangement links TRBV5-1 to TRBJ2-5, with D unclear. The germline V and J ends were trimmed by 1 base and 5 bases, with 6 bases remaining between them. Germline V gene lookup returns CDR1 SGHRS and CDR2 YFSETQ. The CDR3 runs to 12 residues. The CDR3 bases are TGCGCCAGCAGCTTGAACGAGGAGACCCAGTACTTC. It encodes CASSLNEETQYF.

The chain carries TRBV6-4 and TRBJ2-1; D is undetermined. The CDR3 sequence is 11 residues long. V lost 6 bases to trimming and J lost 9 bases, with 9 bases between them. The germline gives CDR1 MRHNA, CDR2 SNTAGT. The CDR3 DNA sequence: TGTGCCAGCAGCCAAGGTGGTGAGCAGTTCTTC. Protein product: CASSQGGEQFF.

This chain connects TRBV19 to TRBJ2-1; the match to TRBD2 covers 8 bases. V was pared by 1 base and J by 6 bases, with 2 bases of the junction left unmatched. The CDR3 extends over 14 amino acids. Per the germline V gene, CDR1 is LNHDA and CDR2 is SQIVND (reference sequence). The CDR3 coding sequence is TGTGCCAGTAGTATAGTCGGGAGGGCCAATGAGCAGTTCTTC. Protein product: CASSIVGRANEQFF.

This rearrangement joins TRBV6-5 to TRBJ2-2; 8 bases map to TRBD1. Trimming at V came to 2 bases and at J to 3 bases, leaving 5 bases not matched to a gene. The CDR3 spans 16 residues. Per the germline V gene, CDR1 is MNHEY and CDR2 is SVGAGI. CDR3 sequence (DNA): TGTGCCAGCAGTTACCGACAGGGGCGTCACACCGGGGAGCTGTTTTTT. Its protein product is CASSYRQGRHTGELFF.

The chain has TRBV28 and TRBJ2-5; maybe TRBD2 (6 bases). V lost 1 base and J 2 bases, leaving 14 bases between the germline ends. The CDR3 has 16 residues. CDR1 and CDR2 (germline): MDHEN, SYDVKM. CDR3 nucleotide sequence: TGTGCCAGCAGTTTATCCCCAGTGCGGGATCAAGAGACCCAGTACTTC. Amino acids: CASSLSPVRDQETQYF. The entire variable domain, with the rest obtained from reference TRBV28 and TRBJ2-5, is as follows: DVKVTQSSRYLVKRTGEKVFLECVQDMDHENMFWYRQDPGLGLRLIYFSYDVKMKEKGDIPEGYSVSREKKERFSLILESASTNQTSMYLCASSLSPVRDQETQYFGPGTRLLVL.

The J gene is TRBJ2-2, the V gene TRBV4-3; D is possibly TRBD2 (5 bases). V was pared by 0 bases and J by 0 bases, with 11 bases between. The V gene's germline CDR1 is LGHNA and CDR2 YSLEER. The CDR3 totals 17 residues. This CDR3 reads CASSQDQRRANTGELFF. In DNA form, the CDR3 reads TGCGCCAGCAGCCAAGATCAGAGGCGGGCGAACACCGGGGAGCTGTTTTTT.

The rearrangement links TRBV4-1 to TRBJ2-2, with D unclear. CDR3 length equals 14 residues. Germline assignment: CDR1 MGHRA and CDR2 YSYEKL. V was pared by 1 base and J by 0 bases, with 3 bases between. CDR3 sequence (DNA): TGCGCCAGCAGCCAAGCACCGAACACCGGGGAGCTGTTTTTT. Translating it yields CASSQAPNTGELFF.

This clone has only one observation. The rearrangement links TRBV2 to TRBJ1-1, with a tentative D call TRBD1 (5 bases). The V gene lost 4 bases and the J gene lost 5 bases, with 11 bases spanning the gap. The CDR3 has 13 amino acids. Germline values: CDR1 SNHLY, CDR2 FYNNEI. The DNA of the CDR3 is TGTGCCAGCAGTGCCGCGGGGGGGACTGAAGCTTTCTTT. Protein product: CASSAAGGTEAFF. Combining the CDR3 with reference TRBV2 and TRBJ1-1 gives the whole variable domain EPEVTQTPSHQVTQMGQEVILRCVPISNHLYFYWYRQILGQKVEFLVSFYNNEISEKSEIFDDQFSVERPDGSNFTLKIRSTKLEDSAMYFCASSAAGGTEAFFGQGTRLTVV.

The chain employs TRBV7-9 and TRBJ2-3; TRBD1 is a possible D gene (5 bases). The CDR3 is 14 amino acids. Looked up from germline, CDR1 is SEHNR and CDR2 is FQNEAQ (reference sequence). V was trimmed by 2 bases and J by 6 bases, leaving 12 bases between them. CDR3 nucleotide sequence: TGTGCCAGCAGCTTAAGGTGGGCAGGGGATACGCAGTATTTT. Its protein is CASSLRWAGDTQYF.

The V gene is TRBV7-2, the J gene TRBJ1-3; no reliable D call. The germline V and J ends were trimmed by 2 bases and 7 bases, with 9 bases remaining between them. The CDR3 sequence is 13 residues long. CDR1 and CDR2 (germline): SGHTA, FQGNSA. The CDR3 sequence is CASSLRRENTIYF. The CDR3 DNA follows: TGTGCCAGCAGCTTAAGACGTGAGAACACCATATATTTT.

In DNA, the CDR3 is TGTGCCATCAGTGGCCAGGACAGGGGGGGTAGATCGTATGGCTACACCTTC. Protein sequence: CAISGQDRGGRSYGYTF. The V and J genes are TRBV10-3 and TRBJ1-2; 10 bases are shared with TRBD1. The CDR3 sequence is 17 residues long. The J segment lost 5 bases and the V segment lost 4 bases, leaving 13 bases of the junction unmatched. Germline V lookup: CDR1 ENHRY, CDR2 SYGVKD.

V usage is TRBV10-3 and J usage is TRBJ2-3; no clear D gene. From germline, CDR1 is ENHRY and CDR2 SYGVKD. The CDR3 totals 14 residues. The V gene lost 3 bases and the J gene lost 0 bases, with 7 bases spanning the gap. CDR3 region: CAISDLSSTDTQYF. The CDR3 nucleotides read TGTGCCATCAGTGACCTATCTAGCACAGATACGCAGTATTTT.

The gene calls are TRBV5-1 and TRBJ2-3, with 7 bases matching TRBD1. The CDR3 has 15 amino acids. CDR1 is SGHRS, CDR2 YFSETQ, per germline. The V and J ends lost 0 bases and 3 bases, in that order; junction bases with no gene match: 4. The CDR3: CASSLDGTATDTQYF. The CDR3 bases are TGCGCCAGCAGCTTGGACGGGACAGCAACAGATACGCAGTATTTT.

The rearrangement joins TRBV7-8 to TRBJ2-7, with 8 bases identical to TRBD2. CDR1 and CDR2 (germline): SGHVS, FQNEAQ. This CDR3 contains 13 residues. The ends lost 5 bases at V and 2 bases at J; junction bases unmatched: 2. CDR3 protein: CASSPGGPYEQYF. In DNA form, the CDR3 reads TGTGCCAGCAGCCCGGGAGGGCCCTACGAGCAGTACTTC.

The rearrangement uses TRBV19 and TRBJ2-7; the D is unclear. V lost 1 base, J lost 4 bases, and 8 bases lay in between. This CDR3 region has 13 residues. Germline assignment: CDR1 LNHDA and CDR2 SQIVND (reference sequence). In nucleotides, the CDR3 is TGTGCCAGTAGTATAGGCTGGCAGTACGAGCAGTACTTC. It specifies CASSIGWQYEQYF. The variable domain in full, with the rest retrieved from reference TRBV19 and TRBJ2-7, is DGGITQSPKYLFRKEGQNVTLSCEQNLNHDAMYWYRQDPGQGLRLIYYSQIVNDFQKGDIAEGYSVSREKKESFPLTVTSAQKNPTAFYLCASSIGWQYEQYFGPGTRLTVT.

V is TRBV7-6 and J is TRBJ2-3; D is perhaps TRBD2 (6 bases). Germline CDR1 SGHVS, CDR2 FNYEAQ. V lost 6 bases and J 4 bases, leaving 17 bases between the germline ends. The CDR3 is 15 residues long. The CDR3 loop reads CASSLSRREADTQYF. For the CDR3, the DNA is TGTGCCAGCAGTCTATCCCGGAGGGAGGCAGATACGCAGTATTTT.

V is TRBV2 and J is TRBJ1-1; a possible D gene is TRBD1 (5 bases). The CDR3 is 12 residues long. V shed 3 bases and J shed 11 bases, with 13 bases lying between them. CDR1 and CDR2 (germline): SNHLY, FYNNEI. CDR3 in amino acids: CASSEGPGSAFF. The CDR3 coding sequence is TGTGCCAGCAGTGAGGGCCCAGGGTCTGCTTTCTTT.

The rearrangement uses TRBV2 and TRBJ2-1; 7 nucleotides align to TRBD1. The germline gives CDR1 SNHLY, CDR2 FYNNEI. CDR3 size: 14 residues. V was pared by 5 bases and J by 8 bases, with 9 bases of the junction left unmatched. In DNA form, the CDR3 reads TGTGCCAGCAGTAGACAGGGCCCAGGAGATGAGCAGTTCTTC. This codes for CASSRQGPGDEQFF. Drawing the rest from reference TRBV2 and TRBJ2-1, the complete variable domain is EPEVTQTPSHQVTQMGQEVILRCVPISNHLYFYWYRQILGQKVEFLVSFYNNEISEKSEIFDDQFSVERPDGSNFTLKIRSTKLEDSAMYFCASSRQGPGDEQFFGPGTRLTVL.

V is TRBV2 and J is TRBJ2-5; 9 bases line up with TRBD2. The V segment lost 5 bases and the J segment 3 bases; nucleotides outside the gene matches: 4. Germline assignment: CDR1 SNHLY and CDR2 FYNNEI. This CDR3 has 14 residues. The CDR3 loop reads CASSWAGGEETQYF. The CDR3 coding sequence is TGTGCCAGCAGTTGGGCGGGGGGGGAAGAGACCCAGTACTTC.

Concerning this clone: This sample also contains other DNA sequences that code for the same CDR3. This sequence joins TRBV7-2 and TRBJ2-2; no clear D. The germline V and J ends were trimmed by 1 base and 2 bases, with 2 bases remaining between them. Per the germline V gene, CDR1 is SGHTA and CDR2 is FQGNSA. CDR3 length: 13 residues. CDR3 protein: CASSLGNTGELFF. The CDR3 DNA follows: TGTGCCAGCAGCTTAGGCAACACCGGGGAGCTGTTTTTT.